The clone carrying this T cell receptor beta chain counts as large (0.1 to 1%). Antigen specificity is unknown. This record belongs to a study of metastatic and nonmetastatic thyroid tumors. Points from the study as a whole: Patients with malignant thyroid tumors reportedly had significantly higher TCR beta diversity than those with benign nodules, in blood and tumor.

In the study's own analysis: Using the CDR3 differences seen across clinicopathological groups, the authors built a distant-metastasis classifier for papillary thyroid cancer, which was meant to discriminate distant-metastatic patients. TCRdb re-processed the PCR reads through MiXCR. These V and J calls derive from TCRdb rather than the authors' analysis. The sample lists 5,100 or so clones, about 30% occurring once. The V end was cut by 6 bases, the J end by 2 bases, with 14 bases between. Germline V gene sequence: CDR1 SNHLY, CDR2 FYNNEI. The CDR3 runs 14 residues. Before thyroid surgery, none of the patients had received any treatment.

The material sequenced was adjacent normal tissue. This sequence originates from a female donor with papillary thyroid cancer or a benign thyroid nodule (not recorded which). Some clones in this sample may be carry-over from other donors' samples. The chain carries TRBV2 and TRBJ2-7; weak D call: TRBD2 (6 bases). The CDR3 DNA reads TGTGCCAGCAGGGCCGGGACTTTCCCCTACGAGCAGTACTTC. Protein: CASRAGTFPYEQYF.